This TCR beta chain stems from a study of blood T cell repertoires in COVID-19. On the study more broadly: From T cells, B-cell-depleted T cells, or PBMCs came the material, which was cDNA or gDNA.

It was during active infection that Seattle patients were enrolled and then longitudinally followed. This clone was counted between two and nine times. Under the authors' procedure: Using reference gene primer amplification, nucleated cell counts were estimated. Sequencing was performed with immunoSEQ multiplex PCR; in TCRdb, only in-frame clones are kept and a portion is missing. D and trimming were read from the DNA, whereas the V and J calls and clone size are those reported in that table. The sample has roughly 240,000 clones; around 86% are singletons. The CDR3 sequence is 15 residues long. With 6 bases removed from V and 4 bases from J, the gap between germline ends came to 15 bases. Per germline, CDR1 MNHEY and CDR2 SVGAGI.

Material: peripheral blood. This receptor was identified in an elderly woman with COVID-19, enrolled during active disease. V is TRBV6-5 and J is TRBJ1-4, with D possibly being TRBD1 (6 bases). The CDR3 bases are TGTGCCAGCAGGGTAGACAGGATCCATAATGAAAAACTGTTTTTT. Residues: CASRVDRIHNEKLFF.